This T cell receptor beta chain was recovered during a study of shared clonotypes between healthy human individuals. Germline V CDR1 and CDR2: MDHEN, SYDVKM. This CDR3 is built from 15 residues. Whole-study findings and limits: A limitation of the genetic and exposure-history diversity represented arose from few donors.

Clones were sequenced by immunoSEQ multiplex PCR, and TCRdb holds only the in-frame ones, with some missing. The sample gives under 600,000 clones, about 80% of which show up once; about an eighth is in the top ten. About this clone: The antigen is not known. Germline is not matched at one junction end, which may reflect a read error.

Around 90 million PBMCs supplied genomic DNA for unsorted samples. This clonotype was sampled from a woman between 40 and 55 years old in good health. Some clones in this sample may be carry-over from other donors' samples. Sequenced sample: PBMCs. The V and J genes are TRBV28 and TRBJ1-5; 9 positions match TRBD1. DNA of the CDR3: TGTGCCAGCACCCTCCACCGACAGGGGGATCAGTCCCAGCATTTT. This encodes CASTLHRQGDQSQHF.